This TCR beta chain was recovered during a study of glioma-infiltrating T cells. Study-level results: Tissue-blood divergence was below expectation in non-neoplastic patients, above in gliomas. Tissue and blood shared very few CDR3 sequences.

TCR alpha and beta CDR3 regions were amplified from RNA using iRepertoire nested multiplex PCR. Input was roughly 95-450 ng of tissue mRNA or PBMC total RNA. Each CDR3 protein is one row after TCRdb ran MiXCR on the multiplex PCR reads. The sample has approximately 93,000 distinct CDR3 sequences; 35% to 50% are singletons. The V segment lost 6 bases and the J segment 4 bases; nucleotides outside the gene matches: 16. Germline V gene lookup returns CDR1 MNHNS and CDR2 SASEGT. This CDR3 is 17 amino acids long. This clonotype was counted at least ten times. The antigen is not known. Sequencing was carried out using glioma tissue, nonneoplastic brain tissue, or PBMCs (not recorded which). The gene calls are TRBV6-1 and TRBJ2-7; TRBD1 aligns across 9 bases. The TCR sequence derives from a human donor with low-grade glioma or glioblastoma, undergoing nonglioma brain surgery, or in good health (not recorded which). Here the CDR3 DNA reads TGTGCCAGCAGCCCACGAGGCGGGACAGGGACCATATACGAGCAGTACTTC. Protein: CASSPRGGTGTIYEQYF.